This T cell receptor (beta chain) is from a study of beta chain features in type 1 diabetes. Study results and limitations: Significant though moderate, a shortening of TCRB CDR3s appeared in all four CD4+ subsets of Type 1 diabetes patients.

The CDR3 has 14 amino acids. The germline gives CDR1 SNHLY, CDR2 FYNNEI. Trimming removed 7 bases from V and 7 bases from J, with 16 bases in between. The entirety of the isolated RNA underwent reverse transcription, so expressed TCRB transcripts were sequenced. Generated by immunoSEQ multiplex PCR, the TCRdb table keeps only in-frame clones and is missing some. The sample yields about 640,000 clones, around 11% seen once. In this sample, this clone turned up a few times. Its specificity is unknown. The source is a man under 40 with type 1 diabetes. The rearrangement joins TRBV2 to TRBJ1-4; D ambiguous. The sample consisted of naive CD4+ T cells from blood. CDR3: CASIPDGLVEKLFF. The CDR3 DNA follows: TGTGCCAGCATCCCGGACGGCCTTGTTGAAAAACTGTTTTTT.